This entry lists 9 T cell receptor beta chains sequenced from one sample in a study of T cells in women clearing cervical HPV infection. Here immunoSEQ multiplex PCR was the method, and the copy in TCRdb shows in-frame clones only, minus some. The repertoire table contains some 32,000 clones. The sample was blood buffy coat. The receptors shown here come from a woman aged 18-70 years with a cervical HPV16 infection that either progressed to CIN3+ or cleared (not recorded which).

Details on this clone: The read falls 3 residues short of the CDR3 end, and the missing part is taken from the germline J gene. The chain has TRBV12-3 or TRBV12-4 and TRBJ1-6, with 7 bases aligning to TRBD1. The V and J ends lost 3 bases and 3 bases, in that order; junction bases with no gene match: 8. CDR3 length equals 17 residues. The CDR3 DNA, read in part, is TGTGCCAGCAGTTTTGGTCGGACAGGTGTCTATAATTCACCC. Translation: CASSFGRTGVYNSP. The full CDR3 is CASSFGRTGVYNSPLHF.

With respect to this clone: The CDR3 end is not reached by the read, which stops 3 residues before it; the germline J gene fills it in. The rearrangement joins TRBV7-6 to TRBJ2-1, with TRBD2 as a possible D gene (6 bases). Germline V gene sequence: CDR1 SGHVS, CDR2 FNYEAQ. The length of the CDR3 is 15 residues. V was clipped by 5 bases and J by 4 bases, with 15 bases between them. The CDR3: CASSQTRGRYNEQFF. The sequenced CDR3 bases are TGTGCCAGCAGCCAAACCCGGGGGAGATACAATGAG.

Concerning this clone itself: Sequencing ends 3 residues short of the CDR3 end; the germline J gene provides the rest. The rearrangement links TRBV7-3 to TRBJ1-2; 10 nucleotides align to TRBD1. Germline trimming cut 1 base from V and 7 bases from J; bases unmatched to any gene: 3. The CDR3 length is 14 residues. From germline, CDR1 is SGHTA and CDR2 FQGTGA. Partial CDR3 DNA: TGTGCCAGCAGCTTAAGACAGGGGGCGGGTGGC. This translates into CASSLRQGAGG. The whole CDR3 reads CASSLRQGAGGYTF.

On this clone: The read comes to an end 3 residues before the CDR3 does, leaving the germline J gene to fill in the end. This chain connects TRBV30 to TRBJ1-5; no clear D. The CDR3 has 13 residues. Germline V CDR1 and CDR2: GTSNPN, SVGIG (reference sequence). Trimming pared 2 bases from V and 3 bases from J, leaving 8 bases between. The sequenced part of the CDR3 DNA is TGTGCCTGGAGTCCGCAGATCAATCAGCCC. Amino acids: CAWSPQINQP. From start to end, the CDR3 is CAWSPQINQPQHF.

Details on this clone: The junction differs from germline at one of its ends, possibly a read error. The CDR3 end falls 3 residues outside the read, so it is completed with the germline J gene. The chain links TRBV18 to TRBJ1-1; no clear D gene. This CDR3 contains 14 residues. CDR1 and CDR2 from the germline V gene are KGHSH and LQKENI. The CDR3 bases that were read are TGTGCCAGCCCACCGACCGCGGAGAGCGGTGAA. Amino acid sequence: CASPPTAESGE. The CDR3 in its entirety is CASPPTAESGEAFF.

About this clone itself: The read finishes 3 residues shy of the CDR3 end, and the germline J gene is used to complete it. The chain couples TRBV5-1 to TRBJ1-4; D might be TRBD1 (6 bases). Germline values: CDR1 SGHRS, CDR2 YFSETQ. CDR3 size: 16 residues. V lost 4 bases to trimming and J lost 6 bases, with 19 bases between them. CDR3 amino acids: CASSPLGAGRDEKLFF. Incomplete CDR3 DNA: TGCGCCAGCAGCCCCCTGGGGGCAGGACGGGATGAAAAA.

Note on this clone: The read ends 3 residues before the CDR3 terminus; that terminus is restored from the germline J gene. Other DNA variants within this sample encode the same CDR3. The genes are TRBV20-1 and TRBJ1-2; a weak D match, TRBD1 (6 bases). Germline CDR1 DFQATT, CDR2 SNEGSKA (reference sequence). This CDR3 region has 13 residues. The CDR3 spells CSATPSGHRAYTF. The sequenced part of the CDR3 DNA is TGCAGTGCTACCCCATCCGGTCACAGGGCT.

Worth noting for this clone: The CDR3 goes on 3 residues after the read ends, and that part is filled in from the germline J gene. The chain has TRBV5-1 and TRBJ1-2; weak D call: TRBD1 (5 bases). V lost 1 base to trimming and J lost 4 bases, with 11 bases between them. Looked up from germline, CDR1 is SGHRS and CDR2 is YFSETQ. This CDR3 is 14 amino acids long. The CDR3 sequence is CASSLSGVAYGYTF. CDR3 bases read: TGCGCCAGCAGCTTGTCGGGGGTGGCCTATGGC. Full variable domain (missing parts from reference TRBV5-1 and TRBJ1-2): KAGVTQTPRYLIKTRGQQVTLSCSPISGHRSVSWYQQTPGQGLQFLFEYFSETQRNKGNFPGRFSGRQFSNSRSEMNVSTLELGDSALYLCASSLSGVAYGYTFGSGTRLTVV.

The covered CDR3 bases are TGCAGTGCTACCACAGGGGATCAGCCG. Residues: CSATTGDQP. The whole CDR3 is CSATTGDQPQYF. The chain uses TRBV20-1 and TRBJ2-3; 7 positions agree with TRBD1. The read halts 3 residues ahead of the CDR3 end, with the missing end drawn from the germline J gene. The CDR3 has 12 residues. CDR1 is DFQATT and CDR2 is SNEGSKA in the germline V gene (reference sequence).